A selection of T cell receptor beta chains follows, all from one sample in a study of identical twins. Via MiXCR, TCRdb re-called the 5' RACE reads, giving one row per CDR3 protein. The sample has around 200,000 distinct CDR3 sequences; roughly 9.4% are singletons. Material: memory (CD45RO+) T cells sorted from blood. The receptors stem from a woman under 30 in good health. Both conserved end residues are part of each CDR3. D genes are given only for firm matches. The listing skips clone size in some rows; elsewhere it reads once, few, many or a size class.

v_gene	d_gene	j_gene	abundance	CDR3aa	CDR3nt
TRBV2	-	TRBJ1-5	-	CASSALQGPQHF	TGTGCCAGCAGTGCCCTACAAGGGCCCCAGCATTTT
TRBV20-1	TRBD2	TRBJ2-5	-	CSSPPGGEETQYF	TGCAGTTCCCCCCCCGGGGGGGAAGAGACCCAGTACTTC
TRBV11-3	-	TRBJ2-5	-	CASSQGKYYQETQYF	TGTGCCAGCAGCCAAGGGAAATACTACCAAGAGACCCAGTACTTC
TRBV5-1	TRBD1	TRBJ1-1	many	CASSFAQGQGNTEAFF	TGCGCCAGCAGCTTCGCCCAGGGACAGGGGAACACTGAAGCTTTCTTT
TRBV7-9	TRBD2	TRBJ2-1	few	CASSLAGTRANEQFF	TGTGCCAGCAGCTTAGCGGGGACTAGGGCCAATGAGCAGTTCTTC
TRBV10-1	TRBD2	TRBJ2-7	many	CASSEFTFASGMGEQYF	TGCGCCAGCAGTGAGTTTACCTTCGCTAGCGGGATGGGTGAGCAGTACTTC
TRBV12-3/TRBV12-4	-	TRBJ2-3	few	CASSFSEADTQYF	TGTGCCAGCAGTTTCAGTGAGGCAGATACGCAGTATTTT
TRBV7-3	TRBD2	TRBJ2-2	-	CASSLTSSGGGELFF	TGTGCCAGCAGCCTAACCTCTAGCGGGGGCGGGGAGCTGTTTTTT
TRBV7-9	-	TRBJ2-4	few	CASSPMSWGKNIQYF	TGTGCCAGCAGCCCGATGTCATGGGGCAAAAACATTCAGTACTTC
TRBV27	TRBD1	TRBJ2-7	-	CASRSPGTGSYEQYF	TGTGCCAGCAGGTCCCCCGGGACAGGCTCCTACGAGCAGTACTTC
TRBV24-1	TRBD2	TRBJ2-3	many	CATQGLAGDGTQYF	TGTGCCACCCAGGGACTAGCGGGAGACGGTACGCAGTATTTT
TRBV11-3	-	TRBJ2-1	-	CASSLGLGGGNEQFF	TGTGCCAGCAGCTTAGGACTCGGTGGGGGCAATGAGCAGTTCTTC
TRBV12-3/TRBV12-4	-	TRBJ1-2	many	CASSLQSSGGYTF	TGTGCCAGCAGTCTCCAATCTTCCGGAGGCTACACCTTC
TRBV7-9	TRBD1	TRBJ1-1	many	CASSLTGGPFF	TGTGCCAGCAGCTTGACAGGGGGTCCTTTCTTT
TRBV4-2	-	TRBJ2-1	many	CASSQDPEYEQFF	TGTGCCAGCAGCCAAGATCCAGAGTATGAGCAGTTCTTC
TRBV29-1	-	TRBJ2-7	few	CSVIFLAGPRYEQYF	TGCAGCGTTATCTTTCTCGCAGGGCCTAGGTACGAGCAGTACTTC
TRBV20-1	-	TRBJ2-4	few	CSARDMGARGNIQYF	TGCAGTGCTAGAGATATGGGGGCCAGGGGAAACATTCAGTACTTC
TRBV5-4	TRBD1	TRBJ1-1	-	CASSSTRGQTLLTKNTEAFF	TGTGCCAGCAGCTCCACTCGGGGACAGACGCTGCTTACTAAGAACACTGAAGCTTTCTTT
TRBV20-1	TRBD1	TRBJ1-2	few	CSARPGQSYTF	TGCAGTGCTAGACCGGGACAGAGCTACACCTTC
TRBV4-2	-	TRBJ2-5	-	CASSLGTATYQETQYF	TGTGCCAGCAGCCTCGGGACCGCGACGTACCAAGAGACCCAGTACTTC
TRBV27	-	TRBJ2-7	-	CFPIYEQYF	TGTTTCCCAATCTACGAGCAGTACTTC
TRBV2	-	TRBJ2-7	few	CASSDYTRAGRYEQYF	TGTGCCAGCAGTGATTATACCAGGGCGGGTCGATACGAGCAGTACTTC
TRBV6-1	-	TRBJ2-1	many	CASRTDRSSYNEQFF	TGTGCCAGCAGGACCGACAGGAGCTCCTACAATGAGCAGTTCTTC
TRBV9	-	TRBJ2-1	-	CASSGRDYNEQFF	TGTGCCAGCAGCGGGCGGGACTACAATGAGCAGTTCTTC
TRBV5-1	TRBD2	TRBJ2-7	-	CASSLLSGGRGHEQYF	TGCGCCAGCAGCTTGCTTTCAGGCGGGAGGGGCCACGAGCAGTACTTC
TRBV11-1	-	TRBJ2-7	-	CATKKGELAGAGSYEQYF	TGTGCCACCAAGAAGGGGGAACTAGCCGGGGCGGGCTCCTACGAGCAGTACTTC
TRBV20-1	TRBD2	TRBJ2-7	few	CSAKAAGGPHEQYF	TGCAGTGCTAAAGCAGCGGGAGGGCCTCACGAGCAGTACTTC
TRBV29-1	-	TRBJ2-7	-	CSVWGGLPEPFESEQYF	TGCAGCGTTTGGGGCGGACTGCCAGAACCCTTTGAGAGCGAGCAGTACTTC
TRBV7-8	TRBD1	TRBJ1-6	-	CASSLVTGNSPLHF	TGTGCCAGCAGCTTAGTGACAGGGAATTCACCCCTCCACTTT
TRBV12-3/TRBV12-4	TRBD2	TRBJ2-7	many	CASSRASGYEQYF	TGTGCCAGCAGTAGGGCTAGCGGCTACGAGCAGTACTTC
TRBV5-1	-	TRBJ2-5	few	CASSGGLPQETQYF	TGCGCCAGCAGTGGGGGGCTCCCACAAGAGACCCAGTACTTC
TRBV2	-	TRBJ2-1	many	CASRVLMADNEQFF	TGTGCCAGCCGCGTCCTAATGGCGGACAATGAGCAGTTCTTC
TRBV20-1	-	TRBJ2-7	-	CSARAGGGQEQYF	TGCAGTGCTAGAGCGGGCGGCGGACAAGAGCAGTACTTC